This T cell receptor beta chain was identified during a study of blood T cell repertoires in COVID-19. Study details: PBMCs, B-cell-depleted T cells, or T cells were the source of the cDNA or gDNA that made up the material.

Germline V gene data show CDR1 as SNHLY and CDR2 as FYNNEI. The CDR3 has 16 residues. V lost 6 bases to trimming and J lost 3 bases; unmatched junction nucleotides: 12. Assay: immunoSEQ multiplex PCR; the TCRdb copy retains only in-frame clones and omits some. The sample contains approximately 390,000 clones, about 89% of which appear only once. Patients in Seattle were enrolled during active infection, then followed longitudinally. This TCR derives from an older woman with COVID-19, enrolled during active disease. The chain joins TRBV2 to TRBJ1-1; 8 bases line up with TRBD1. Sequencing input: peripheral blood. The CDR3 is CASRRQGSLRDTEAFF. CDR3 sequence (DNA): TGTGCCAGCAGACGACAGGGGTCGTTGAGGGACACTGAAGCTTTCTTT.